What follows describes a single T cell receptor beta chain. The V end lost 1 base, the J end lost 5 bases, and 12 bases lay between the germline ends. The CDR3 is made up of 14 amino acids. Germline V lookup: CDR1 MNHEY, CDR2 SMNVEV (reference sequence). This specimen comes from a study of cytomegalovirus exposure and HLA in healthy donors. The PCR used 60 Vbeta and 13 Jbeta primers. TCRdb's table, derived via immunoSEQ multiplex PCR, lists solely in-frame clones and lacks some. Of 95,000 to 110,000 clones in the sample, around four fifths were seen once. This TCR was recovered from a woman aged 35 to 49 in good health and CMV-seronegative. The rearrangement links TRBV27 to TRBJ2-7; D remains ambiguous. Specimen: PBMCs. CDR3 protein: CASSLYTGIDEQYF. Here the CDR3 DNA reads TGTGCCAGCAGTTTATATACGGGTATCGACGAGCAGTACTTC.